What follows is one TCR beta chain and its context. Its target is not known. Through template switching, a universal primer site was introduced, and the cDNA contained unique molecular identifiers. MiXCR, run by TCRdb on the 5' RACE reads, gives a single entry per CDR3 protein. There are more than 400,000 distinct CDR3 sequences in the sample; approximately 14% occur only once, and 0.35% to 0.45% lies in the top ten. The V segment lost 5 bases and the J segment 4 bases; nucleotides outside the gene matches: 3. CDR1 and CDR2 (germline): DFQATT, SNEGSKA (reference sequence). This CDR3 region has 12 residues. This entry belongs to a study of identical twins. Study findings and constraints: With abundant cord blood beta clonotypes, insertions were fewer; memory repertoires showed no such pattern.

Separately, the same data were catalogued under a study of yellow fever vaccine responses in identical twins.

The sequence derives from a woman between 18 and 29 years old in good health. Sample: CD4+ T cells sorted from blood. The rearrangement joins TRBV20-1 to TRBJ2-3, with 7 positions matching TRBD1. The CDR3 here is CSAAQGADTQYF. Here the CDR3 DNA reads TGCAGTGCTGCCCAGGGGGCAGATACGCAGTATTTT.